Listed here is a single T cell receptor (beta chain). The data were produced by immunoSEQ multiplex PCR, yet TCRdb's version contains in-frame clones alone and is incomplete. Of 10,000 to 15,000 clones listed, approximately 91% are singletons. This sample is drawn from a study of preoperative IRX-2 immunotherapy in early breast cancer. The treatment denotes: preoperative locoregional IRX-2 cytokine immunotherapy. Samples came from a phase Ib trial of preoperative locoregional IRX-2 cytokine immunotherapy. CDR3 length: 13 amino acids. Germline V lookup: CDR1 KGHSH, CDR2 LQKENI. The germline V and J ends were trimmed by 1 base and 4 bases, with 6 bases remaining between them.

The specimen was taken from a patient treated with IRX-2 immunotherapy. The chain recombines TRBV18 with TRBJ2-3; D is undetermined. This clonotype originated in a human donor with breast cancer. This chain's CDR3 is CASSPREADTQYF. The DNA of the CDR3 is TGTGCCAGCTCACCACGCGAAGCAGATACGCAGTATTTT. The whole variable domain, remainder taken from reference TRBV18 and TRBJ2-3, is NAGVMQNPRHLVRRRGQEARLRCSPMKGHSHVYWYRQLPEEGLKFMVYLQKENIIDESGMPKERFSAEFPKEGPSILRIQQVVRGDSAAYFCASSPREADTQYFGPGTRLTVL.